This T cell receptor (beta chain) was observed in a study of cytomegalovirus exposure and HLA in healthy donors. Germline assignment: CDR1 SNHLY and CDR2 FYNNEI. V lost 4 bases, J lost 2 bases, and 2 bases stayed unmatched. CDR3 length equals 14 residues. With 60 Vbeta and 13 Jbeta primers, the PCR was carried out. Sequencing was performed with immunoSEQ multiplex PCR; in TCRdb, only in-frame clones are kept and a portion is missing. This repertoire shows 110,000 to 150,000 clones, more than 75% found once; its top ten account for about 3.4%. This clonotype was sampled from a man between 18 and 29 years old in good health and CMV-seropositive. This sequence joins TRBV2 and TRBJ1-3, with TRBD1 identical over 7 bases. Sequenced: PBMCs. The CDR3, as DNA: TGTGCCAGCAGTGGCCAGGGGGCTGGAAACACCATATATTTT. Translating gives CASSGQGAGNTIYF.